Following are 30 T cell receptor beta chains from one sample sequenced in a study of T-cell reconstitution after alpha-beta-depleted transplantation in children (dated by TCRdb to 2015 to 2016). Library preparation used PCR. Instrument on record: Illumina HiSeq 2500. To normalize quantification of the TCRbeta repertoire, the TCR libraries were built with molecular barcoding that relied on unique molecular identifiers. Starting from the raw public reads, TCRdb applied fastp trimming at Q25, assembled clones with MiXCR and retained in-frame beta chains. Rows matching on CDR3 protein sequence are summarized as one entry with the most common DNA and genes. The sample includes hundreds of thousands of distinct CDR3 sequences, with approximately 29% observed a single time. The biggest ten clones account for around 2.3% of the sample. Here the sequenced sample was PBMCs from the stem cell graft donor, taken from the stem cell graft. Receptors were obtained from a human donor who donated a stem cell graft to a child with aplastic anemia.

The chain links TRBV5-1 to TRBJ1-6; D not certain. Germline V gene data show CDR1 as SGHRS and CDR2 as YFSETQ. V lost 3 bases and J lost 7, with 17 bases in between. This CDR3 has 16 residues. The DNA for the CDR3 is TGCGCCAGCAGCTCCCTCAGAGACGGGCAGAATTCACCCCTCCACTTT. Translated, it gives CASSSLRDGQNSPLHF.

In this sample, this clonotype turned up a few times. The chain recombines TRBV4-3 with TRBJ2-7; TRBD1 agrees at 9 bases. There are 16 residues in the CDR3. Germline CDR1 and CDR2: LGHNA and YSLEER. V lost 2 bases to trimming and J lost 5 bases; unmatched junction nucleotides: 10. CDR3: CASSQPLGTGSHEQYV. CDR3 in DNA: TGCGCCAGCAGCCAACCTCTGGGGACAGGGTCCCACGAGCAGTACGTC.

The chain employs TRBV9 and TRBJ2-7; no firm D call. Trimming stripped 0 bases from V and 4 bases from J, with 17 bases between. This CDR3 is 16 amino acids long. The germline gives CDR1 SGDLS, CDR2 YYNGEE. In nucleotides, the CDR3 is TGTGCCAGCAGCGTAGAATGCCAGTCCAGTGTGTACGAGCAGTACGTC. Its translation is CASSVECQSSVYEQYV.

This clonotype occurred a few times. The chain employs TRBV29-1 and TRBJ2-7, with TRBD2 matching over 13 bases. Unmatched junction bases numbered 10, after V lost 1 base and J lost 7 bases. Germline CDR1 SQVTM, CDR2 ANQGSEA. The CDR3 has 16 amino acids. CDR3 sequence: CSVEGLAGGPQGEQYF. CDR3 in DNA: TGCAGCGTTGAAGGACTAGCGGGAGGTCCTCAGGGGGAGCAGTACTTC.

The rearrangement joins TRBV5-4 to TRBJ1-2, with TRBD1 matching over 7 bases. Trimming took 0 bases from V and 5 from J; bases not matched to a gene: 7. This CDR3 has 15 residues. Per germline, CDR1 SGHNT and CDR2 YYREEE (reference sequence). CDR3 residues: CASSLDVTGRYGYTF. The CDR3 DNA sequence: TGTGCCAGCAGCTTGGATGTGACAGGGCGTTATGGCTACACCTTC.

The chain carries TRBV28 and TRBJ2-5; no reliable D call. CDR3 length: 14 amino acids. The ends were cut back, 4 bases at V and 5 bases at J, with 14 bases in the middle. Germline V gene sequence: CDR1 MDHEN, CDR2 SYDVKM. The CDR3 DNA is TGTGCCAGCAGTTCAATCGGGCTTTTGGAGACCCAGTACTTC. It codes for CASSSIGLLETQYF.

This clonotype showed up just a few times. V is TRBV20-1 and J is TRBJ1-4; weak D call: TRBD1 (5 bases). From germline, CDR1 is DFQATT and CDR2 SNEGSKA (reference sequence). CDR3 length: 17 amino acids. V shed 1 base and J shed 0 bases, with 15 bases lying between them. The CDR3 coding sequence is TGCAGTGCTAGAGCTCAGCAGGGAGGGGCAACTAATGAAAAACTGTTTTTT. This encodes CSARAQQGGATNEKLFF.

V is TRBV15 and J is TRBJ1-5; 7 nucleotides match TRBD1. CDR3 length: 15 amino acids. Germline CDR1 is LNHNV and CDR2 is YYDKDF (reference sequence). V was pared by 5 bases and J by 3 bases, with 7 bases of the junction left unmatched. DNA of the CDR3: TGTGCCACCAGCGGAAGGACAGGACTCAATCAGCCCCAGCATTTT. Protein product: CATSGRTGLNQPQHF.

The chain couples TRBV7-2 to TRBJ2-3; 8 positions match TRBD1. In germline, CDR1 is SGHTA, CDR2 FQGNSA. Unmatched junction bases numbered 2, after V lost 2 bases and J lost 1 base. This CDR3 has 15 amino acids. CDR3 sequence: CASSLRGQGTDTQYF. The CDR3 nucleotides are TGTGCCAGCAGCTTACGGGGACAGGGCACAGATACGCAGTATTTT.

The chain is built from TRBV7-2 and TRBJ2-3; 14 bases map to TRBD2. V lost 5 bases, J lost 4 bases, and 5 bases stayed unmatched. Looked up from germline, CDR1 is SGHTA and CDR2 is FQGNSA. CDR3 length equals 16 residues. The DNA of the CDR3 is TGTGCCAGCAGCAAGGGACTAGCGGGAGTAGCAGATACGCAGTATTTT. Translated: CASSKGLAGVADTQYF.

The chain couples TRBV7-9 to TRBJ1-2, with D unclear. Germline assignment: CDR1 SEHNR and CDR2 FQNEAQ (reference sequence). The ends were cut back, 5 bases at V and 1 base at J, with 11 bases in the middle. The CDR3 extends over 14 amino acids. The CDR3 protein is CASSLHDDNYGYTF. The CDR3 DNA sequence: TGTGCCAGCAGCCTTCACGATGATAACTATGGCTACACCTTC.

This clonotype was seen a single time. The rearrangement links TRBV9 to TRBJ2-1, with unresolved D. CDR3 size: 15 residues. V shed 7 bases and J shed 5 bases, with 19 bases lying between them. Germline CDR1 and CDR2: SGDLS and YYNGEE. This CDR3 reads CASCPTLGEHNEQFF. The CDR3 DNA reads as TGTGCCAGCTGCCCCACCCTCGGAGAGCACAATGAGCAGTTCTTC.

The gene calls are TRBV19 and TRBJ1-2, with D possibly TRBD1 on 5 matching bases. V dropped 5 bases and J dropped 3 bases, with 10 bases sitting between them. The CDR3 runs 13 residues. The germline gives CDR1 LNHDA, CDR2 SQIVND (reference sequence). The CDR3 sequence: CASSDPGHYGYTF. The DNA of the CDR3 is TGTGCCAGTAGTGACCCGGGGCACTATGGCTACACCTTC.

This clonotype was seen a handful of times. V usage is TRBV6-1 and J usage is TRBJ1-1, with 11 bases lining up with TRBD1. Germline V gene data show CDR1 as MNHNS and CDR2 as SASEGT. V trimming: 5 bases; J trimming: 3 bases; junction bases outside the gene matches: 11. The CDR3 has 17 amino acids. CDR3 sequence reads: CASSPPGTGGLDTEAFF. CDR3 sequence (DNA): TGTGCCAGCAGTCCCCCCGGGACAGGGGGTTTGGACACTGAAGCTTTCTTT.

V usage is TRBV5-1 and J usage is TRBJ2-6; D uncertain. The CDR3 totals 14 residues. V was shortened by 3 bases and J by 5 bases, with 9 bases between the two germline ends. Germline loops: CDR1 SGHRS, CDR2 YFSETQ. Written as DNA, the CDR3 is TGCGCCAGCAGCTCGCCCGGTTGGGCCAACGTCCTGACTTTC. Its translation is CASSSPGWANVLTF.

V is TRBV10-1 and J is TRBJ2-6; 7 nucleotides align to TRBD1. CDR1 is WNHNN and CDR2 is SYGVQD in the germline V gene (reference sequence). V dropped 5 bases and J dropped 2; count of bases not matched to a gene: 3. This CDR3 comprises 15 residues. This CDR3 reads CASSPGTAGANVLTF. For the CDR3, the DNA is TGCGCCAGCAGTCCCGGGACAGCTGGGGCCAACGTCCTGACTTTC.

The chain is built from TRBV7-2 and TRBJ1-1; 7 nucleotides agree with TRBD1. This CDR3 is built from 17 residues. Germline V lookup: CDR1 SGHTA, CDR2 FQGNSA. Unmatched junction bases numbered 13, after V lost 5 bases and J lost 1 base. This CDR3 is CASSPRGGGMRNTEAFF. CDR3 coding DNA: TGTGCCAGCAGCCCCCGGGGAGGGGGCATGAGGAACACTGAAGCTTTCTTT.

The J gene is TRBJ1-1, the V gene TRBV3-1; no definite D call. With 0 bases removed from V and 1 base from J, the gap between germline ends came to 6 bases. This CDR3 has 14 amino acids. The germline V gene encodes CDR1 LGHDT and CDR2 YNNKEL (reference sequence). CDR3 amino acids: CASSQDRRNTEAFF. Here the CDR3 DNA reads TGTGCCAGCAGCCAAGATCGGAGGAACACTGAAGCTTTCTTT.

The chain is built from TRBV29-1 and TRBJ2-2; D is uncertain. The CDR3 is made up of 13 amino acids. In germline, CDR1 is SQVTM, CDR2 ANQGSEA. Trimming shortened V by 3 bases and J by 4 bases, and 9 bases separated the two germline ends. The CDR3 nucleotides are TGCAGCGTTGAGTACACCATCACCGGGGAGCTGTTTTTT. Protein sequence: CSVEYTITGELFF.

The V gene is TRBV27, the J gene TRBJ2-1; 9 bases line up with TRBD2. V gave up 2 bases and J gave up 6 bases; unmatched junction bases: 5. Germline V gives CDR1 MNHEY, CDR2 SMNVEV (reference sequence). CDR3 length: 15 residues. The CDR3, as DNA: TGTGCCAGCAGTTTACTTAGCGGGGGACTCAATGAGCAGTTCTTC. As protein: CASSLLSGGLNEQFF.

This chain joins TRBV11-2 and TRBJ2-1; D is ambiguous. CDR3 size: 14 residues. V gave up 3 bases and J gave up 4 bases, with 10 bases separating them. CDR1 SGHAT and CDR2 FQNNGV come from the germline V gene. The CDR3 DNA reads TGTGCCAGCAGCTTTGGGCGGCAGTACAATGAGCAGTTCTTC. Translated, it gives CASSFGRQYNEQFF.

The chain carries TRBV6-2 or TRBV6-3 and TRBJ1-2; D remains unclear. Germline loops: CDR1 MNHEY, CDR2 SVGEGT. The CDR3 runs 11 residues. Trimming stripped 0 bases from V and 5 bases from J, with 1 base between. The CDR3 here is CASSYSYGYTF. CDR3 nucleotide sequence: TGTGCCAGCAGTTACTCTTATGGCTACACCTTC.

The CDR3 loop reads CASSRRQAFDEQYF. Written as DNA, the CDR3 is TGTGCCAGCAGTCGTAGACAGGCTTTCGACGAGCAGTACTTC. This rearrangement joins TRBV27 to TRBJ2-7; tentative D call: TRBD1 (6 bases). This CDR3 region has 14 residues. Germline assignment: CDR1 MNHEY and CDR2 SMNVEV (reference sequence). The V end lost 5 bases, the J end lost 5 bases, and 16 bases lay between the germline ends.

Only a few counts were recorded for this clonotype. The chain's CDR3 is CSGLADYNEQFF. The DNA of the CDR3 is TGCAGTGGACTAGCGGATTACAATGAGCAGTTCTTC. V is TRBV20-1 and J is TRBJ2-1; 9 nucleotides agree with TRBD2. The CDR3 has 12 amino acids. J lost 4 bases, V lost 7 bases, and 2 bases had no gene match. The germline V gene has CDR1 DFQATT and CDR2 SNEGSKA (reference sequence).

V and J are TRBV12-3 or TRBV12-4 and TRBJ1-2; D unclear. The CDR3 spans 15 residues. V was cut by 5 bases and J by 4 bases, with 17 bases left in between. CDR3 region: CASSPPPGWGYGYTF. CDR3 in DNA: TGTGCCAGCAGTCCTCCCCCTGGGTGGGGCTATGGCTACACCTTC.

The chain employs TRBV29-1 and TRBJ1-2; 8 positions agree with TRBD1. The CDR3 runs 15 residues. Losses at the gene ends were 7 bases for V and 8 bases for J; bases not matched to a gene: 18. Germline lookup yields CDR1 SQVTM and CDR2 ANQGSEA. The CDR3 loop is CSASTRDRKGRGYTF. DNA for the CDR3: TGCAGCGCATCTACCCGGGACAGGAAGGGCCGGGGCTACACCTTC.

This clonotype was recorded a few times. This chain joins TRBV12-3 or TRBV12-4 and TRBJ2-1, with 16 nucleotides matching TRBD2. Trimming cost V 4 bases and J 10 bases; bases outside gene matches: 7. The CDR3 totals 16 residues. CDR3 DNA: TGTGCCAGCAGTTCGGGACTAGCGGGAGGGGAGGGGGAGCAGTTCTTC. Translated, it gives CASSSGLAGGEGEQFF.

The chain links TRBV4-3 to TRBJ1-5; D might be TRBD1 (5 bases). The V gene's germline CDR1 is LGHNA and CDR2 YSLEER. This CDR3 is 16 amino acids long. The germline V and J ends were trimmed by 4 bases and 3 bases, with 16 bases remaining between them. CDR3 amino acids: CASSPGGGVLNQPQHF. The CDR3 DNA sequence: TGCGCCAGCAGCCCCGGTGGGGGGGTTCTCAATCAGCCCCAGCATTTT.

There are a few counts of this clonotype. The CDR3 protein is CASSDLQGGTEKLFF. Here the CDR3 DNA reads TGTGCCAGCAGCGACCTACAGGGGGGGACTGAAAAACTGTTTTTT. The chain joins TRBV13 to TRBJ1-4, with 8 bases identical to TRBD1. J was trimmed by 7 bases and V by 5 bases; bases with no gene match: 9. CDR1 is PRHDT and CDR2 is FYEKMQ in the germline V gene (reference sequence). This CDR3 contains 15 residues.

This clonotype has just a few counts. The chain couples TRBV28 to TRBJ1-1; D not resolved. V lost 6 bases, J lost 0 bases, and 8 bases lay in between. There are 13 residues in the CDR3. Germline values: CDR1 MDHEN, CDR2 SYDVKM. CDR3 sequence (DNA): TGTGCCAGCAGAGTAAACTTGAACACTGAAGCTTTCTTT. Protein: CASRVNLNTEAFF.